One and the same sample provided the 13 T cell receptor beta chains below, sequenced in a study of T cell clonality in common variable immunodeficiency. The assay was immunoSEQ multiplex PCR, and TCRdb's table has in-frame clones only and misses some. Listed for the sample are roughly 60,000 clones, none seen a single time. The material sequenced was peripheral blood mononuclear cells. Receptors originate from a person aged 18 to 75 in good health.

This clone was found many times. The read terminates 3 residues ahead of where the CDR3 ends, so the germline J gene completes it. This rearrangement joins TRBV5-1 to TRBJ2-3, with D tentatively TRBD2 (6 bases). The germline V and J ends were trimmed by 5 bases and 2 bases, with 12 bases remaining between them. The germline gives CDR1 SGHRS, CDR2 YFSETQ. The CDR3 is 14 residues long. CDR3 sequence reads: CASRPGLPTDTQYF. The covered CDR3 bases are TGCGCCAGCAGGCCGGGACTTCCCACAGATACG.

This clone was found many times. The read ends 3 residues shy of where the CDR3 ends; the end is completed using the germline J gene. The chain recombines TRBV2 with TRBJ1-4, with D perhaps TRBD1 (6 bases). The V gene lost 6 bases and the J gene lost 8 bases, with 13 bases spanning the gap. Germline CDR1 SNHLY, CDR2 FYNNEI. This CDR3 region has 13 residues. Partial CDR3 DNA: TGTGCCAGCAGGGACAGCCGAGAGGAAAAA. This gives the protein CASRDSREEK. The complete CDR3 protein is CASRDSREEKLFF.

To note about this clone: The CDR3 end is not reached by the read, which stops 3 residues before it; the germline J gene fills it in. This rearrangement joins TRBV7-9 to TRBJ1-6, with a possible D match to TRBD1 (5 bases). The germline CDR1 and CDR2 sequences are SEHNR and FQNEAQ (reference sequence). This CDR3 region has 15 residues. The V gene lost 4 bases and the J gene lost 9 bases, with 16 bases spanning the gap. The CDR3 reads CASSSSEAGSSPLHF. The CDR3 bases that were read are TGTGCCAGCAGCTCCAGCGAGGCAGGGAGTTCACCC.

Details on this clone: Read data end 3 residues before the CDR3 end; the end is taken from the germline J gene. V is TRBV20-1 and J is TRBJ1-5, with D unresolved. Trimming removed 0 bases from V and 6 bases from J, with 15 bases in between. The CDR3 sequence is 15 residues long. CDR1 and CDR2 from the germline V gene are DFQATT and SNEGSKA (reference sequence). The sequenced CDR3 bases are TGCAGTGCTAGAGAACGGGCCTCCCGGGGTCAGCCC. This sequence encodes CSARERASRGQP. The CDR3 in its entirety is CSARERASRGQPQHF.

This clone was found many times. The sequence runs out 3 residues before the end of the CDR3; the remainder is reconstructed from the germline J gene. The V gene is TRBV7-2, the J gene TRBJ2-3; 9 nucleotides align to TRBD1. Germline values: CDR1 SGHTA, CDR2 FQGNSA. This CDR3 has 15 amino acids. V lost 5 bases, J lost 0 bases, and 3 bases stayed unmatched. The DNA read from the CDR3 is TGTGCCAGCAGCCGACAGGGGGTGAGCACAGATACG. Translated: CASSRQGVSTDT. The CDR3 in its entirety is CASSRQGVSTDTQYF.

Relative to its sample, this clone is medium-sized. Read coverage stops 3 residues before the CDR3 terminus; the germline J gene supplies the remainder. The chain joins TRBV20-1 to TRBJ2-3; D possibly corresponds to TRBD1 (5 bases). Germline CDR1 is DFQATT and CDR2 is SNEGSKA (reference sequence). There are 17 residues in the CDR3. V lost 1 base, J lost 0 bases, and 17 bases lay in between. The CDR3 protein is CSARVLDSPSSTDTQYF. Partial CDR3 DNA: TGCAGTGCTAGAGTCCTCGACAGCCCCTCTAGCACAGATACG.

This clone was counted many times. Read sequence stops 3 residues before the CDR3 end, and the germline J gene provides the missing end. The V gene is TRBV19, the J gene TRBJ1-5, with D possibly being TRBD1 (6 bases). Germline V lookup: CDR1 LNHDA, CDR2 SQIVND (reference sequence). This CDR3 has 14 residues. The DNA read from the CDR3 is TGTGCGACATCGGTGGACAGACAAAATCAGCCC. Translation: CATSVDRQNQP. The full CDR3 protein is CATSVDRQNQPQHF.

This clone was observed at least ten times. The read stops 3 residues short of the end of the CDR3; the missing end is completed from the germline J gene. The rearrangement links TRBV5-1 to TRBJ1-5; 9 bases line up with TRBD1. V shed 4 bases and J 0 bases; nucleotides not matched to a gene: 8. The germline CDR1 and CDR2 sequences are SGHRS and YFSETQ. This CDR3 region has 17 residues. The sequenced part of the CDR3 DNA is TGCGCCAGCAGCCCGAGTCCGGGACAGGGTAGCAATCAGCCC. Its protein product is CASSPSPGQGSNQP. The full CDR3 protein reads CASSPSPGQGSNQPQHF.

This clone was seen at least ten times. The CDR3 sequence is CASGLELRGGETQYF. CDR3 DNA (partial): TGTGCTAGTGGTTTGGAATTACGTGGAGGGGAGACC. V usage is TRBV12-5 and J usage is TRBJ2-5; TRBD2 might be the D (6 bases). With the read ending 3 residues before the CDR3 end, the germline J gene is used to fill in that end. Germline V gene sequence: CDR1 LGHNT, CDR2 FRNRAP. V lost 1 base and J 5 bases, leaving 14 bases between the germline ends. The CDR3 has 15 amino acids.

Remarks on this clone: The missing CDR3 end, 3 residues past where the read stops, is filled in from the germline J gene. The chain employs TRBV5-8 and TRBJ2-7; weak D call: TRBD2 (5 bases). The CDR3 contains 12 residues. Per germline, CDR1 SGHTS and CDR2 YDEGEE. V gave up 6 bases and J gave up 4 bases, with 11 bases separating them. The part of the CDR3 DNA that was read is TGTGCCAGCACCCTCCGGGGTTACGAG. This gives the protein CASTLRGYE. Given in full, the CDR3 is CASTLRGYEQYF.

Many counts were recorded for this clone. The read ends 3 residues before the CDR3 terminus; that terminus is restored from the germline J gene. J is TRBJ2-3 and V is TRBV15; D call uncertain. This CDR3 is 12 amino acids long. Trimming stripped 0 bases from V and 6 bases from J, with 4 bases between. The germline CDR1 and CDR2 sequences are LNHNV and YYDKDF (reference sequence). CDR3: CATSRESDTQYF. The sequenced part of the CDR3 DNA is TGTGCCACCAGCAGAGAGTCGGATACG.

This clone was observed many times. The sequenced fragment ends 3 residues before the CDR3 boundary, so the rest is inferred from the germline J gene. V and J are TRBV29-1 and TRBJ2-4; no clear D gene. The CDR3 is 11 amino acids. Germline loops: CDR1 SQVTM, CDR2 ANQGSEA. V was pared by 2 bases and J by 5 bases, with 4 bases between. The sequenced CDR3 bases are TGCAGCGTTGAACGGGAAAACATT. Amino acids: CSVERENI. In full, the CDR3 reads CSVERENIQYF.

This clone occurred many times. The read finishes 3 residues shy of the CDR3 end, and the germline J gene is used to complete it. The rearrangement joins TRBV7-2 to TRBJ2-7; TRBD2 matches 9 bases. Germline CDR1 SGHTA, CDR2 FQGNSA. Unmatched junction bases numbered 8, after V lost 3 bases and J lost 5 bases. The CDR3 runs 15 residues. The sequenced CDR3 bases are TGTGCCAGCAGCTTTGGCGGGAGGGCTGTCGACGAG. This gives the protein CASSFGGRAVDE. The whole CDR3 region reads CASSFGGRAVDEQYF.